This TCR beta chain was obtained from a study of blood T cell repertoires in COVID-19. Study information: Sites in the United States, Italy and Spain provided acute and convalescent COVID-19 samples. The cDNA or gDNA used as material had been derived from T cells, B-cell-depleted T cells, or PBMCs.

In the source study's methods: Amplification of reference gene primers provided the estimated nucleated cell counts. Produced via immunoSEQ multiplex PCR; TCRdb's table is partial and in-frame only. From that table come the V and J calls and clone size; the DNA was used to work out D and trimming. This repertoire shows about 210,000 clones, about 91% found once; its top ten account for more than 4.5%. The CDR3 runs 16 residues. J gave up 10 bases and V 3 bases, and 10 bases lay outside the gene matches. The germline gives CDR1 LNHDA, CDR2 SQIVND (reference sequence). The chain uses TRBV19 and TRBJ1-6, with 9 bases that match TRBD1. This TCR was recovered from a woman between 40 and 55 years old with acute or convalescent COVID-19. Sequenced: peripheral blood. The CDR3 nucleotides read TGTGCCAGTAGTATCGCTGGGACAGGGCTTAGATCACCCCTCCACTTT. This gives the protein CASSIAGTGLRSPLHF.